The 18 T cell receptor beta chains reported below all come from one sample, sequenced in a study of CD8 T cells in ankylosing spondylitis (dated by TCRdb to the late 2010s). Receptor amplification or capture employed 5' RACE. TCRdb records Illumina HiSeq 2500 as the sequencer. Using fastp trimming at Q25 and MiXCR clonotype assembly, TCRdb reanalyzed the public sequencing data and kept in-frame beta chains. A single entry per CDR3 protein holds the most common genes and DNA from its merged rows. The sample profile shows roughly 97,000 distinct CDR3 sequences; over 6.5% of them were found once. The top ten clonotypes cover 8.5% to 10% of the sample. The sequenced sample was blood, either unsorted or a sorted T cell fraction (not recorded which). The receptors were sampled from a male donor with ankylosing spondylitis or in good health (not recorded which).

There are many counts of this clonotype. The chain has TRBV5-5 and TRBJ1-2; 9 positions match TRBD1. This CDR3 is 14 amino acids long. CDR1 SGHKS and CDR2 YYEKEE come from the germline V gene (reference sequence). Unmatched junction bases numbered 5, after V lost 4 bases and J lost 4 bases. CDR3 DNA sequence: TGTGCCAGCAGCCAACAGGGGGCCGGCTATGGCTACACCTTC. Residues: CASSQQGAGYGYTF.

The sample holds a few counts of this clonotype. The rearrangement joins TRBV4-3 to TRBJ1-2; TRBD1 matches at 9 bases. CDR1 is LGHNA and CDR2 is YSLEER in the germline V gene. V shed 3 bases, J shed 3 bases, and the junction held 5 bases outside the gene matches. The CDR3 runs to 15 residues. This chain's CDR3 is CASSHPTGGDYGYTF. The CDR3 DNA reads TGCGCCAGCAGCCATCCGACAGGGGGGGACTATGGCTACACCTTC.

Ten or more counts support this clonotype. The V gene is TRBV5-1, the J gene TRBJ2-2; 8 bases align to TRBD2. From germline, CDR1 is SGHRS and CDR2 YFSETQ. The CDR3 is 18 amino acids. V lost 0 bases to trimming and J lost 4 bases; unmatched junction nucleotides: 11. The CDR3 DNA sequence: TGCGCCAGCAGCTTGGTGGCTAGCGGGCCACTTTTCACCGGGGAGCTGTTTTTT. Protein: CASSLVASGPLFTGELFF.

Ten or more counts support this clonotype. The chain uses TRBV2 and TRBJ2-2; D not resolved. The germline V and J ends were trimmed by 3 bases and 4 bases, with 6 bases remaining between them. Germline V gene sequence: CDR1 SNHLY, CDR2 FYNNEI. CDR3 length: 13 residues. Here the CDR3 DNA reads TGTGCCAGCAGTGAGGCATCCACCGGGGAGCTGTTTTTT. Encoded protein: CASSEASTGELFF.

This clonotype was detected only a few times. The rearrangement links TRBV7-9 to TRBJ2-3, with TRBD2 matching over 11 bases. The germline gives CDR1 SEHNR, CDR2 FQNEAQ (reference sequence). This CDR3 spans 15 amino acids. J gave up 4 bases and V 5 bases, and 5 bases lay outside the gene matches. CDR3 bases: TGTGCCAGCAGCACCGGACTAGCGGGCCCAGATACGCAGTATTTT. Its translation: CASSTGLAGPDTQYF.

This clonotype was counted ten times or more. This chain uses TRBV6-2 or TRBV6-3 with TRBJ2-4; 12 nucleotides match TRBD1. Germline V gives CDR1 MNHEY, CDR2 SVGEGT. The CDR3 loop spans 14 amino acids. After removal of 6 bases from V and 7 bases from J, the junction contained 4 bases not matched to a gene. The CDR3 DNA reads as TGTGCCAGCAGGCCGGGACAGGGGGCGAACATTCAGTACTTC. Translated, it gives CASRPGQGANIQYF.

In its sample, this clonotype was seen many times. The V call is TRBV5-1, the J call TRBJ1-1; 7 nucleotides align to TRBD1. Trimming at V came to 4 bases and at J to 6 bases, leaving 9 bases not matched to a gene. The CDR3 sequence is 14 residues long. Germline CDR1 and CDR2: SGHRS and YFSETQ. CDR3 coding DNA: TGCGCCAGCAGCCGGGGACAGTCCATCGCTGAAGCTTTCTTT. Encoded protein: CASSRGQSIAEAFF.

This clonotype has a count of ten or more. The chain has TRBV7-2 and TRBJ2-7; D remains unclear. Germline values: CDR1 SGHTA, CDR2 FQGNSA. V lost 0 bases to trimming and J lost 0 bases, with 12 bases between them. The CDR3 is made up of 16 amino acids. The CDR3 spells CASSLALWTYSYEQYF. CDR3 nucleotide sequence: TGTGCCAGCAGCTTAGCGCTATGGACCTACTCCTACGAGCAGTACTTC.

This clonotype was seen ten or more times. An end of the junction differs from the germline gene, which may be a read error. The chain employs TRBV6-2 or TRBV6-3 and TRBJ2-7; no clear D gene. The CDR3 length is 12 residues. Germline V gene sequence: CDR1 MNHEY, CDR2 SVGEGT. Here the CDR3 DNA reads TGTGCCAGCAGTTACTCCTCCACGCCCCAACGTTTC. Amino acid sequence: CASSYSSTPQRF.

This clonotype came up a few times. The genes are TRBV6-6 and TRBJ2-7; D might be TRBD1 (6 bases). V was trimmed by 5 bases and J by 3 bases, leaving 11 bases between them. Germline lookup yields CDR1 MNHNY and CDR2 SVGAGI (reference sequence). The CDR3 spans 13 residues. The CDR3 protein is CASSHSTGYEQYF. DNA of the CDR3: TGTGCCAGCAGTCATTCGACAGGCTACGAGCAGTACTTC.

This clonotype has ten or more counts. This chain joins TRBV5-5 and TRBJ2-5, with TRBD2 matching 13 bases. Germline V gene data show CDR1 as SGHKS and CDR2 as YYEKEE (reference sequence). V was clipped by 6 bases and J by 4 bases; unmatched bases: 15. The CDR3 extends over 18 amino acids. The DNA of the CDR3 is TGTGCCAGCACCCCGGTTCCGACTAGCGGGAGGCTCGGAGAGACCCAGTACTTC. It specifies CASTPVPTSGRLGETQYF.

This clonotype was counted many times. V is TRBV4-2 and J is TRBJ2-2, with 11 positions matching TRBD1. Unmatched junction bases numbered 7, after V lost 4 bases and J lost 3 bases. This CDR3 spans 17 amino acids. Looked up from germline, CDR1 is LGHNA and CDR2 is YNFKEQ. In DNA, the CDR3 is TGTGCCAGCAGCCTCCTTTGGGACAGGGGGTACACCGGGGAGCTGTTTTTT. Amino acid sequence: CASSLLWDRGYTGELFF.

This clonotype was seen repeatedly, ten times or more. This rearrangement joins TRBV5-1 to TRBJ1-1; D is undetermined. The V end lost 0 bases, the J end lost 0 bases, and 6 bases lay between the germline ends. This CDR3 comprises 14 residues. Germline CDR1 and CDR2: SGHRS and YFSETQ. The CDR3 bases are TGCGCCAGCAGCTTGGCCACCATGAACACTGAAGCTTTCTTT. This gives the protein CASSLATMNTEAFF.

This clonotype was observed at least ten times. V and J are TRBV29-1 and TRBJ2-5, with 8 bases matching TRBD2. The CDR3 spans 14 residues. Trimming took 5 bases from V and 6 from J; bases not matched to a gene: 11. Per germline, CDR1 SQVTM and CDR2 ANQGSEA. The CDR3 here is CSVNREGGSKTQYF. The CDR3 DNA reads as TGCAGCGTTAATCGGGAGGGGGGTTCGAAGACCCAGTACTTC.

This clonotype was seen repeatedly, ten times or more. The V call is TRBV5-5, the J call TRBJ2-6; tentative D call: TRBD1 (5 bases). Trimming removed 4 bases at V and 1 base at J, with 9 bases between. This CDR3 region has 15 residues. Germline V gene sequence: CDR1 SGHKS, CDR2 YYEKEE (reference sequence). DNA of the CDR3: TGTGCCAGCAGCAACACAGGTTCTGGGGCCAACGTCCTGACTTTC. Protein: CASSNTGSGANVLTF.

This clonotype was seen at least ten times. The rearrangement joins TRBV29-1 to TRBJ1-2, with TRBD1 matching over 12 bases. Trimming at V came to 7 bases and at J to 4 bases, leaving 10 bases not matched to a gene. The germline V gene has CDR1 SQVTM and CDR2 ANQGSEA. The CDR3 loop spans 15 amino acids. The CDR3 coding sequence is TGCAGCGCCGCGGGACAGGGGGCCGCGGTCTATGGCTACACCTTC. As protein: CSAAGQGAAVYGYTF.

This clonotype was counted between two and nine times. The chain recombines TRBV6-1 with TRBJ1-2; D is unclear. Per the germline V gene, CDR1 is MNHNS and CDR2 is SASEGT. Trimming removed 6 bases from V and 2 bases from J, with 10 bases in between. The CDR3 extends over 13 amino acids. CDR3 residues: CASSPTPNYGYTF. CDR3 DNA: TGTGCCAGCAGCCCAACACCAAACTATGGCTACACCTTC.

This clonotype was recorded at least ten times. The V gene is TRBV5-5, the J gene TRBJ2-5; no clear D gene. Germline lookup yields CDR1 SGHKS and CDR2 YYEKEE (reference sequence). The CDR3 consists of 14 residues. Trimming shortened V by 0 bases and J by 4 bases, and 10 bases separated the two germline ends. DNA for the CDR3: TGTGCCAGCAGCTTGGACTGGCTCGTAGAGACCCAGTACTTC. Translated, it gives CASSLDWLVETQYF.